This passage covers 15 T cell receptor beta chains from one sample sequenced in a study of cytomegalovirus exposure and HLA in healthy donors. Some clones are missing from TCRdb's copy, which holds only in-frame ones; the method was immunoSEQ multiplex PCR. This table holds under 250,000 clones, about 81% found once. Sequenced: PBMCs. These receptors originate from a woman aged 30 to 39 in good health and CMV-seronegative.

The gene calls are TRBV10-2 and TRBJ2-1; 7 nucleotides agree with TRBD1. The CDR3 is 13 residues long. J was trimmed by 6 bases and V by 6 bases; bases with no gene match: 5. CDR1 and CDR2 from the germline V gene are WSHSY and SAAADI. In DNA, the CDR3 is TGCGCCAGCAGGATAGACAGGGTCAATGAGCAGTTCTTC. Protein sequence: CASRIDRVNEQFF.

The chain combines TRBV9 with TRBJ2-7; 8 nucleotides agree with TRBD2. This CDR3 is 18 amino acids long. Germline V gene data show CDR1 as SGDLS and CDR2 as YYNGEE. The trim removed 3 bases at V and 2 bases at J, leaving 16 bases unmatched. The CDR3 DNA sequence: TGTGCCAGCAGCGGTGGGACTATAGCGGGACCCGCACCCTACGAGCAGTACTTC. Its translation is CASSGGTIAGPAPYEQYF.

The chain has TRBV10-3 and TRBJ2-1, with unresolved D. In germline, CDR1 is ENHRY, CDR2 SYGVKD. The CDR3 is 13 amino acids. Between the trimmed V and J ends, which lost 0 bases and 9 bases, there was a span of 9 bases. The DNA of the CDR3 is TGTGCCATCAGTGAGTCCGGTGATGGTGAGCAGTTCTTC. Translation gives CAISESGDGEQFF.

V and J are TRBV6-5 and TRBJ2-1; TRBD1 is a possible D gene (6 bases). Between the trimmed V and J ends, which lost 5 bases and 9 bases, there was a span of 17 bases. This CDR3 is 14 amino acids long. Germline loops: CDR1 MNHEY, CDR2 SVGAGI. The CDR3 region is CASSNQGLGGEQFF. The DNA of the CDR3 is TGTGCCAGCAGTAACCAGGGGCTCGGTGGTGAGCAGTTCTTC.

This clone appeared a single time. V is TRBV6-5 and J is TRBJ2-5; 10 nucleotides agree with TRBD1. V trimming: 0 bases; J trimming: 4 bases; junction bases outside the gene matches: 5. Germline V gives CDR1 MNHEY, CDR2 SVGAGI. This CDR3 has 16 amino acids. The CDR3 coding sequence is TGTGCCAGCAGTTACTCCGGGACAGGGGCCCCAGAGACCCAGTACTTC. This gives the protein CASSYSGTGAPETQYF.

V and J are TRBV28 and TRBJ1-4; D remains ambiguous. V lost 2 bases and J lost 8, with 12 bases in between. The CDR3 runs 14 residues. Germline V gene sequence: CDR1 MDHEN, CDR2 SYDVKM. The CDR3 DNA is TGTGCCAGCAGTTTACCGGCCCGGAGGGAAAAACTGTTTTTT. Residues: CASSLPARREKLFF.

The chain links TRBV7-9 to TRBJ2-2; maybe TRBD1 (7 bases). Germline V gives CDR1 SEHNR, CDR2 FQNEAQ (reference sequence). Trimming left V 1 base short and J 5 bases short, with 23 bases between. The CDR3 extends over 19 amino acids. CDR3 bases: TGTGCCAGCAGCTTAGAAGTTCGTCGGCAGGGGGGTTGGACCGGGGAGCTGTTTTTT. Translation: CASSLEVRRQGGWTGELFF.

The chain uses TRBV6-5 and TRBJ2-7; 11 bases map to TRBD2. V dropped 8 bases and J dropped 7; count of bases not matched to a gene: 7. This CDR3 region has 13 residues. Germline V lookup: CDR1 MNHEY, CDR2 SVGAGI. The CDR3 DNA sequence: TGTGCCAGCCGTAGCGGGGGGGCCGGGGAGCAGTACTTC. It encodes CASRSGGAGEQYF.

The CDR3 loop is CSAGGQGSAGANVLTF. The CDR3 DNA is TGCAGCGCCGGGGGGCAGGGAAGTGCTGGGGCCAACGTCCTGACTTTC. J is TRBJ2-6 and V is TRBV29-1; D is possibly TRBD2 (7 bases). CDR1 is SQVTM, CDR2 ANQGSEA, per germline. Trimming removed 7 bases from V and 2 bases from J, with 18 bases in between. The CDR3 length is 16 residues.

This clone was recorded many times. The genes are TRBV19 and TRBJ1-5, with a tentative D call TRBD1 (6 bases). CDR3 size: 17 residues. Trimming shortened V by 0 bases and J by 3 bases, and 15 bases separated the two germline ends. From germline, CDR1 is LNHDA and CDR2 SQIVND (reference sequence). The CDR3 DNA is TGTGCCAGTAGTATAGATCAGGGGAAATTAGACAATCAGCCCCAGCATTTT. Translated: CASSIDQGKLDNQPQHF.

This clone has a handful of counts. The V call is TRBV7-9, the J call TRBJ1-3, with D perhaps TRBD1 (6 bases). With 5 bases removed from V and 4 bases from J, the gap between germline ends came to 12 bases. This CDR3 comprises 14 residues. The germline V gene has CDR1 SEHNR and CDR2 FQNEAQ (reference sequence). CDR3 protein: CASSDTGTGNTIYF. The CDR3 coding sequence is TGTGCCAGCAGCGATACAGGGACCGGAAACACCATATATTTT.

About this clone itself: One end of the junction does not line up with germline, which may come from a read error. The chain links TRBV11-2 to TRBJ1-2; 8 bases fit TRBD1. The CDR3 runs 11 residues. In germline, CDR1 is SGHAT, CDR2 FQNNGV. The CDR3, as DNA: TGTGCCAGCAGACGGCAGGGGGCTCCCAACTTC. As protein: CASRRQGAPNF.

The J gene is TRBJ2-3, the V gene TRBV28; TRBD2 aligns across 11 bases. CDR3 length: 15 amino acids. Germline values: CDR1 MDHEN, CDR2 SYDVKM. The junction had 10 bases not matched to a gene; V was cut back by 8 bases and J by 6 bases. The CDR3 reads CASASGGFPGDTQYF. DNA for the CDR3: TGTGCCAGCGCTAGCGGGGGGTTTCCCGGGGATACGCAGTATTTT.

The gene calls are TRBV5-1 and TRBJ1-1; D is uncertain. This CDR3 has 13 residues. Trimming removed 2 bases from V and 0 bases from J, with 5 bases in between. From germline, CDR1 is SGHRS and CDR2 YFSETQ. The CDR3 spells CASSFEVNTEAFF. In nucleotides, the CDR3 is TGCGCCAGCAGCTTCGAGGTGAACACTGAAGCTTTCTTT.

The CDR3 nucleotides read TGTGCCAGCAGCGCGGGACTCCGGGGATTCGGCGAGCAGTACTTC. Translated, it gives CASSAGLRGFGEQYF. The chain uses TRBV9 and TRBJ2-7; D is perhaps TRBD2 (6 bases). Germline assignment: CDR1 SGDLS and CDR2 YYNGEE. The CDR3 is 15 amino acids. Between the trimmed V and J ends, which lost 3 bases and 6 bases, there was a span of 19 bases.